This record looks at one T cell receptor (beta chain) sequence and its context. TCRdb's table, derived via immunoSEQ multiplex PCR, lists solely in-frame clones and lacks some. The sample holds about 120,000 clones, over 75% seen once. This sample was included in a study of control samples from healthy donors and cancer patients. The germline gives CDR1 MNHNS, CDR2 SASEGT. V gave up 4 bases and J gave up 0 bases, with 18 bases separating them. This CDR3 has 17 residues. The sequence came from a woman in her sixties with lung cancer. What was sequenced was PBMCs. This chain uses TRBV6-1 with TRBJ1-2; no clear D. The CDR3 sequence: CASSAQFQAPSNYGYTF. The CDR3 DNA reads TGTGCCAGCAGTGCCCAATTCCAGGCTCCGTCTAACTATGGCTACACCTTC.